This T cell receptor (beta chain) comes out of a study of cytotoxic CD8 clonotypes in ibrutinib-treated CLL. Study at large: An average of about 250,000 productive templates and 94,082 productive rearrangements was obtained per sample. Points from the study as a whole: With treatment, public clonotypes, which were uncommon, either contracted or remained stable. Samples were collected at differing times from sustained-remission and progressing patients.

Data came from immunoSEQ multiplex PCR; TCRdb stores just in-frame clones and leaves some out. The sample has about 130,000 clones; about four fifths are singletons. V was cut by 1 base and J by 7 bases, with 8 bases left in between. Germline V gene sequence: CDR1 SGHVS, CDR2 FQNEAQ. CDR3 size: 13 residues. Comments on this clone: Its antigen is as yet unknown. Other DNA sequences of this sample code for an identical CDR3.

Source: PBMCs, taken after 12 months of ibrutinib treatment. This receptor was taken from a human donor with chronic lymphocytic leukemia. J is TRBJ2-1 and V is TRBV7-8; the D call may be TRBD1 or TRBD2 (5 bases each). The CDR3 nucleotides read TGTGCCAGCAGCTTAGGGGGCGGGAATGAGCAGTTCTTC. This codes for CASSLGGGNEQFF.